What follows describes a single TCR beta chain. Its cognate antigen has yet to be identified. No base qualities exist here, and no much larger clone lies one base off it. Trimming takes 7 bases from V and 3 bases from J, and the germline ends sit 6 bases apart. The CDR3 covers 11 residues, taking in both the cysteine and the phenylalanine. CDR3 DNA only is kept here, 33 bases in frame from base 1. CDR1 LNHDA and CDR2 SQIVND are derived from the germline V gene (reference sequence). Moderately to severely active disease, a Clinical Activity Score of at least 3, a NOSPECS grade of at least 4, and a duration under 3 months were present in ophthalmopathy patients. Patients with uncontrolled infections, other autoimmune diseases, pregnancy or lactation were excluded. Diagnoses were established on the basis of clinical symptoms, serum thyroxine and TRAb, thyroid ultrasound, and orbital computed tomography. PBMCs were isolated from about 10 ml of fresh peripheral blood by Ficoll-Paque density gradient centrifugation. Total RNA was extracted using Trizol reagent, and RNA quality was assessed on an Agilent 2100 Bioanalyzer.

The data originate from a study of T cells in Graves' hyperthyroidism and ophthalmopathy (dated by TCRdb to about 2019). The study in broad terms: Peripheral blood was sampled at the time of initial diagnosis, prior to any treatment. TCR V-J signatures able to tell the groups apart were searched for in a discovery cohort of more than 90 patients, of whom more than 40 had Graves' ophthalmopathy and about 60 had stable Graves' hyperthyroidism. An independent validation cohort of under 20 hyperthyroidism patients and roughly 16 patients who later progressed to ophthalmopathy tested prospective prediction of ophthalmopathy. The approximately 98 discovery patients were randomly divided into training and test sets at a 7:3 ratio. Thyroid tissue and blood T-cell repertoires from more than 5 Graves' hyperthyroidism patients were also compared in the study. Once sampling was done, hyperthyroidism patients were given methimazole at a starting dose of 30 mg daily, whereas ophthalmopathy patients were given high-dose intravenous methylprednisolone. According to the paper, TCR Vbeta CDR3 sequencing was carried out on about 140 peripheral blood samples, which came from under 50 ophthalmopathy, about 75 hyperthyroidism and approximately 17 progressor patients. Summary of the overall study and its limitations: Sample size was not statistically predetermined, and investigators were not blinded to group allocation. Most expanded thyroid clonotypes (frequency above 0.001) were also detected in blood, suggesting blood repertoires may reflect thyroid immune responses. In validation, progression to ophthalmopathy was predicted by the model with around 70% sensitivity and roughly 76% specificity, a median of roughly 6.4 months before onset. A model built on a 13 V-J signature distinguished ophthalmopathy from stable hyperthyroidism, reaching over 85% sensitivity and approximately 81% specificity in cross-validation and 80%/75% in testing.

The TCR beta CDR3 regions were amplified from RNA transcripts. The TCR CDR3 was subjected to a first round of RT-PCR using the HTBI primer set and the Qiagen OneStep RT-PCR kit. The libraries were constructed in a second round of multiplex PCR and then size-selected and purified. Sequencing of the libraries was done on an Illumina HiSeq2000 using paired-end 100 bp reads. Under the source paper's analysis protocol: Raw data were processed with SOAPnuke, discarding reads with adapters, uncalled bases, mean Phred below 15, or no exact constant-primer or identifier match. COPE v1.2.5 was used to merge high-quality paired reads, and clonotypes were defined as unique nucleotide sequences. Clonotypes were aligned to IMGT TRBV, TRBD and TRBJ reference segments using MiTCR v1.1. The analysis included only V-J combinations with a frequency above 0.0001, which together covered roughly 99% of the repertoires. The TCS score was defined as the ratio of F50 (clonal expansion) to E x V (chaos), calculated using BLOSUM62-based TCRdist between CDR3 peptides within each V-J. Welch's t-statistics and random forest reduced roughly 540 V-J features to about 12, which were used in a naive Bayes classifier (R e1071). Through fastp at Q25 and MiXCR, TCRdb rebuilt clones from the public reads, retaining in-frame beta chains. Every CDR3 protein is listed once, alongside the most common genes and DNA of its rows. TCRdb, rather than the study authors, made the V and J calls. This sample has some 570,000 distinct CDR3 sequences in its table, and over 12% of those were observed once. Jointly, the top ten make up 6.5% to 9% of the sample.

The source is a woman aged 18-29 years with Graves' ophthalmopathy. The chain joins TRBV19 to TRBJ2-5; no confident D gene assignment can be made. The material sequenced was blood. The nucleotide sequence is given as TGTGCCAGTACCACGGAAGAGACCCAGTACTTC. It is translated as CASTTEETQYF.